Each of the 26 T cell receptor beta chains below was sequenced from the same sample in a study of cytomegalovirus exposure and HLA in healthy donors (TCRdb year 2017). The library was prepared using the immunoSEQ multiplex PCR assay. For the multiplex PCR, a mixture combining 60 forward primers for TCR Vbeta segments and 13 reverse primers for TCR Jbeta segments was used. Not all clones reach the TCRdb copy of this immuneACCESS table, which keeps in-frame sequences only. Checked studies attribute under half of the gap to unresolved V genes and leave the rest unexplained. Present in this sample are over 150,000 clones, around 85% of which were seen just once. 1% of the sample rests with the top ten. Input material: PBMCs. Receptors originate from a boy younger than 10 in good health and CMV-seronegative.

The rearrangement links TRBV6-1 to TRBJ2-1, with 10 positions matching TRBD2. CDR1 and CDR2 (germline): MNHNS, SASEGT. V lost 4 bases to trimming and J lost 0 bases; unmatched junction nucleotides: 9. The CDR3 is 18 residues long. The CDR3 DNA is TGTGCCAGCAGTGTTGTAGCGGGGGGCGTGAGCTCCTACAATGAGCAGTTCTTC. This sequence encodes CASSVVAGGVSSYNEQFF.

About this clone itself: At one of its ends the junction is not consistent with the germline gene, which may arise from a read error. The chain uses TRBV7-9 and TRBJ1-2, with a weak D call TRBD1 (5 bases). This CDR3 is built from 13 residues. The germline CDR1 and CDR2 sequences are SEHNR and FQNEAQ (reference sequence). The CDR3 nucleotides are TGTTCCAGCAGCTTAAGGGGTGGTGATGGCTACACCTTC. It yields the protein CSSSLRGGDGYTF. The whole variable domain, remainder taken from reference TRBV7-9 and TRBJ1-2, is DTGVSQNPRHKITKRGQNVTFRCDPISEHNRLYWYRQTLGQGPEFLTYFQNEAQLEKSRLLSDRFSAERPKGSFSTLEIQRTEQGDSAMYLCSSSLRGGDGYTFGSGTRLTVV.

The rearrangement links TRBV4-1 to TRBJ1-3, with 7 bases fitting TRBD1. Looked up from germline, CDR1 is MGHRA and CDR2 is YSYEKL. CDR3 length equals 17 residues. Trimming removed 3 bases from V and 9 bases from J; junction bases left unmatched: 17. The CDR3 bases are TGCGCCAGCAGCCAGACACCGGGACAGCCGTACGAAGGCACCATATATTTT. It is translated as CASSQTPGQPYEGTIYF.

J is TRBJ2-1 and V is TRBV11-2, with a weak D call TRBD1 (6 bases). Germline V gene lookup returns CDR1 SGHAT and CDR2 FQNNGV. The ends were cut back, 2 bases at V and 9 bases at J, with 14 bases in the middle. The CDR3 totals 14 residues. CDR3 coding DNA: TGTGCCAGCAGCTTACAGGGGTTTATGGGTGAGCAGTTCTTC. The encoded protein is CASSLQGFMGEQFF. Full variable domain (missing parts from reference TRBV11-2 and TRBJ2-1): EAGVAQSPRYKIIEKRQSVAFWCNPISGHATLYWYQQILGQGPKLLIQFQNNGVVDDSQLPKDRFSAERLKGVDSTLKIQPAKLEDSAVYLCASSLQGFMGEQFFGPGTRLTVL.

The chain employs TRBV19 and TRBJ2-1; D is undetermined. In germline, CDR1 is LNHDA, CDR2 SQIVND (reference sequence). V was trimmed by 8 bases and J by 2 bases, leaving 16 bases between them. The CDR3 contains 15 residues. The CDR3: CASSPQPGTYNEQFF. The CDR3 nucleotides are TGTGCCAGTTCGCCACAGCCTGGTACCTACAATGAGCAGTTCTTC.

The chain carries TRBV25-1 and TRBJ2-7, with 8 bases matching TRBD2. V trimming: 4 bases; J trimming: 6 bases; junction bases outside the gene matches: 11. Per the germline V gene, CDR1 is MGHDK and CDR2 is SYGVNS. The CDR3 length is 15 residues. CDR3 sequence reads: CASSGKREQDREQYF. CDR3 coding DNA: TGTGCCAGCAGTGGGAAGCGGGAGCAAGATCGCGAGCAGTACTTC.

In this sample, this clone turned up a few times. The V gene is TRBV28, the J gene TRBJ1-2; TRBD1 aligns across 7 bases. Per germline, CDR1 MDHEN and CDR2 SYDVKM. V lost 5 bases and J lost 1; bases outside the gene matches: 16. The CDR3 contains 18 residues. CDR3 region: CASSTRRQGQPLNYGYTF. As DNA, the CDR3 is TGTGCCAGCAGTACAAGACGACAGGGTCAACCGCTTAACTATGGCTACACCTTC.

The chain joins TRBV27 to TRBJ1-5, with D possibly TRBD1 on 5 matching bases. The CDR3 extends over 14 amino acids. Germline-derived CDR1 and CDR2 are MNHEY and SMNVEV (reference sequence). With 4 bases removed from V and 7 bases from J, the gap between germline ends came to 14 bases. CDR3 bases: TGTGCCAGCAGTTATTCCAGGAGGGGACAGCCCCAGCATTTT. Translated: CASSYSRRGQPQHF.

This chain joins TRBV27 and TRBJ2-1, with 7 bases matching TRBD1. The germline V gene has CDR1 MNHEY and CDR2 SMNVEV (reference sequence). The CDR3 has 11 amino acids. The trim removed 5 bases at V and 12 bases at J, leaving 4 bases unmatched. The CDR3 bases are TGTGCCAGCAGTACAGGGGATCGGCAGTTCTTC. It specifies CASSTGDRQFF.

The chain has TRBV27 and TRBJ2-1; 15 bases fit TRBD2. V gave up 3 bases and J gave up 12 bases; unmatched junction bases: 12. CDR1 is MNHEY, CDR2 SMNVEV, per germline (reference sequence). CDR3 length equals 17 residues. CDR3 amino acids: CASSLPGLAGGQGGQFF. CDR3 DNA sequence: TGTGCCAGCAGTTTGCCCGGACTAGCGGGAGGGCAAGGAGGGCAGTTCTTC.

The chain combines TRBV19 with TRBJ1-1; D not certain. The CDR3 is 13 amino acids. V was clipped by 6 bases and J by 5 bases, with 13 bases between them. Germline CDR1 reads LNHDA; CDR2 reads SQIVND (reference sequence). The CDR3 bases are TGTGCCAGTAGGGGCCGGCGGGTAACTGAAGCTTTCTTT. Protein product: CASRGRRVTEAFF. Full variable domain (missing parts from reference TRBV19 and TRBJ1-1): DGGITQSPKYLFRKEGQNVTLSCEQNLNHDAMYWYRQDPGQGLRLIYYSQIVNDFQKGDIAEGYSVSREKKESFPLTVTSAQKNPTAFYLCASRGRRVTEAFFGQGTRLTVV.

This chain connects TRBV29-1 to TRBJ1-5, with D unresolved. Trimming left V 4 bases short and J 3 bases short, with 13 bases between. Germline V gene lookup returns CDR1 SQVTM and CDR2 ANQGSEA. The CDR3 runs 14 residues. The CDR3 here is CSVAEGLINQPQHF. The CDR3, as DNA: TGCAGCGTTGCAGAAGGACTGATCAATCAGCCCCAGCATTTT.

On this clone itself: At one boundary the junction diverges from the germline segment, which might be a read error. The chain couples TRBV7-9 to TRBJ1-1, with a weak D call TRBD1 (5 bases). CDR3 size: 15 residues. Germline V gene data show CDR1 as SEHNR and CDR2 as FQNEAQ (reference sequence). CDR3 loop: CSSSLEPGVNTEAFF. CDR3 sequence (DNA): TGTTCCAGCAGCTTAGAACCGGGGGTGAACACTGAAGCTTTCTTT.

The chain carries TRBV7-9 and TRBJ2-3; tentative D call: TRBD2 (6 bases). The CDR3 covers 14 residues. CDR1 is SEHNR, CDR2 FQNEAQ, per germline (reference sequence). Deletions cut 3 bases from V and 7 bases from J, with 14 bases between. In DNA, the CDR3 is TGTGCCAGCAGCTTCGGACTACCCAGGAATACGCAGTATTTT. This gives the protein CASSFGLPRNTQYF. Drawing the rest from reference TRBV7-9 and TRBJ2-3, the complete variable domain is DTGVSQNPRHKITKRGQNVTFRCDPISEHNRLYWYRQTLGQGPEFLTYFQNEAQLEKSRLLSDRFSAERPKGSFSTLEIQRTEQGDSAMYLCASSFGLPRNTQYFGPGTRLTVL.

This clone appeared a single time. The chain employs TRBV29-1 and TRBJ2-3; no clear D gene. The CDR3 extends over 13 amino acids. Trimming stripped 4 bases from V and 4 bases from J, with 12 bases between. Germline CDR1 and CDR2: SQVTM and ANQGSEA. The chain's CDR3 is CSVVRSTSDTQYF. The CDR3 DNA is TGCAGCGTTGTCAGGTCCACCTCAGATACGCAGTATTTT.

The chain employs TRBV6-5 and TRBJ2-1; D is perhaps TRBD2 (5 bases). Trimming removed 6 bases from V and 2 bases from J, with 8 bases in between. The germline gives CDR1 MNHEY, CDR2 SVGAGI. The CDR3 has 13 residues. For the CDR3, the DNA is TGTGCCAGCAGGGATAGCGCCTACAATGAGCAGTTCTTC. Its translation: CASRDSAYNEQFF.

In regard to this clone: At one of its ends the junction is not consistent with the germline gene, which may arise from a read error. V and J are TRBV5-1 and TRBJ2-3; TRBD1 is a possible D gene (6 bases). CDR3 length equals 16 residues. Germline-derived CDR1 and CDR2 are SGHRS and YFSETQ. CDR3 loop: CTSSLAGTRYTDTQYF. The DNA of the CDR3 is TGCACCAGCAGCTTGGCCGGGACACGGTACACAGATACGCAGTATTTT.

The chain recombines TRBV6-4 with TRBJ2-2; D might be TRBD1 (6 bases). The germline gives CDR1 MRHNA, CDR2 SNTAGT. V was clipped by 3 bases and J by 7 bases, with 12 bases between them. CDR3 length: 14 residues. As DNA, the CDR3 is TGTGCCAGCAGTGAGAACAGGGCCGGCGGGGAGCTGTTTTTT. The encoded protein is CASSENRAGGELFF.

This chain connects TRBV7-9 to TRBJ2-3; D remains unclear. CDR3 length: 16 residues. Germline V CDR1 and CDR2: SEHNR, FQNEAQ (reference sequence). The V and J ends lost 7 bases and 4 bases respectively, with 21 bases between them. CDR3 in DNA: TGTGCCAGCACCCCCGCGATAACGATTTACTCAGATACGCAGTATTTT. It codes for CASTPAITIYSDTQYF.

The J gene is TRBJ2-5, the V gene TRBV27, with 8 bases aligning to TRBD2. With V trimmed by 6 bases and J by 5 bases, 11 bases remained unmatched. The CDR3 consists of 15 residues. Per germline, CDR1 MNHEY and CDR2 SMNVEV (reference sequence). In DNA, the CDR3 is TGTGCCAGCAGGGACTACGGGGGGGCCCGCGAGACCCAGTACTTC. Its protein product is CASRDYGGARETQYF.

This clone occurred a few times. The chain joins TRBV5-1 to TRBJ2-7; the match to TRBD2 covers 11 bases. CDR1 SGHRS and CDR2 YFSETQ come from the germline V gene. V shed 3 bases and J 4 bases; nucleotides not matched to a gene: 9. The CDR3 is 16 residues long. CDR3 DNA sequence: TGCGCCAGCAGCTGGACCACTAGCGGGAGTGCTTACGAGCAGTACTTC. It is translated as CASSWTTSGSAYEQYF.

The chain links TRBV19 to TRBJ2-3; tentatively, D is TRBD2 (6 bases). The CDR3 runs to 14 residues. Germline V gene lookup returns CDR1 LNHDA and CDR2 SQIVND (reference sequence). Trimming took 3 bases from V and 4 from J, leaving 11 bases between them. CDR3: CASSILWGADTQYF. In DNA form, the CDR3 reads TGTGCCAGTAGTATCCTATGGGGGGCAGATACGCAGTATTTT.

This clone was counted a single time. The chain's CDR3 is CASRWTGGYTF. As DNA, the CDR3 is TGCGCCAGCAGATGGACAGGAGGCTACACCTTC. The V and J genes are TRBV10-2 and TRBJ1-2; 7 bases align to TRBD1. V was clipped by 6 bases and J by 8 bases; unmatched bases: 3. The length of the CDR3 is 11 residues. Germline V gene data show CDR1 as WSHSY and CDR2 as SAAADI.

This clone was found once. The chain recombines TRBV6-1 with TRBJ2-7, with D possibly being TRBD2 (5 bases). This CDR3 contains 13 residues. CDR1 is MNHNS, CDR2 SASEGT, per germline. Trimming took off 7 bases at V and 0 bases at J, with 10 bases between the two ends. CDR3 loop: CASKIAGSYEQYF. DNA for the CDR3: TGTGCCAGCAAAATCGCGGGCTCCTACGAGCAGTACTTC.

The chain couples TRBV6-1 to TRBJ1-3, with no clear D. Between the trimmed V and J ends, which lost 1 base and 2 bases, there was a span of 15 bases. The CDR3 is 17 amino acids. The germline CDR1 and CDR2 sequences are MNHNS and SASEGT. CDR3 sequence: CASSEVYRGGTGNTIYF. CDR3 nucleotides: TGTGCCAGCAGTGAAGTGTATCGTGGAGGGACTGGAAACACCATATATTTT.

In DNA form, the CDR3 reads TGTGCCAGCAGCTGGTCTCAGAGGAGGGATACGCAGTATTTT. Encoded protein: CASSWSQRRDTQYF. This chain uses TRBV13 with TRBJ2-3; tentative D call: TRBD2 (5 bases). Germline V gene lookup returns CDR1 PRHDT and CDR2 FYEKMQ (reference sequence). V was shortened by 4 bases and J by 6 bases, with 14 bases between the two germline ends. The CDR3 spans 14 residues.